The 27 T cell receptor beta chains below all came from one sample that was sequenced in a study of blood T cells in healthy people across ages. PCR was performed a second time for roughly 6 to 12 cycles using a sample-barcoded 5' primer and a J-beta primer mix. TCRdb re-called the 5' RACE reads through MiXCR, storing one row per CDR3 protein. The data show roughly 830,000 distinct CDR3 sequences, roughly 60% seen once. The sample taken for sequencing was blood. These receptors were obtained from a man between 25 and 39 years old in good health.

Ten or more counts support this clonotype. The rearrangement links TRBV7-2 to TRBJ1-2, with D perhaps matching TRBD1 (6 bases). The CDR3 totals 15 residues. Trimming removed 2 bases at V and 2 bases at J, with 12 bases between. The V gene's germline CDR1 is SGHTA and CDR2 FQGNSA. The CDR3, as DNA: TGTGCCAGCAGCTTATACAACGGACAGAACTATGGCTACACCTTC. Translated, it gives CASSLYNGQNYGYTF.

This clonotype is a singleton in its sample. CDR3 residues: CASSLSGQITDTQYF. The CDR3, as DNA: TGTGCCAGCAGTTTATCGGGACAGATTACAGATACGCAGTATTTT. The rearrangement joins TRBV28 to TRBJ2-3, with 7 bases fitting TRBD1. This CDR3 spans 15 amino acids. Germline CDR1 is MDHEN and CDR2 is SYDVKM. V trimming: 1 base; J trimming: 3 bases; junction bases outside the gene matches: 4.

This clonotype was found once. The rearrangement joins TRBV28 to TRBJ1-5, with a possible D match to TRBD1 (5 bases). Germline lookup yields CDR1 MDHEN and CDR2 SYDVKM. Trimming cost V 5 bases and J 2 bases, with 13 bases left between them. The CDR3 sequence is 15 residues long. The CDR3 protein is CASSTRVGGNQPQHF. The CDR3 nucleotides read TGTGCCAGCAGTACCAGGGTAGGCGGCAATCAGCCCCAGCATTTT.

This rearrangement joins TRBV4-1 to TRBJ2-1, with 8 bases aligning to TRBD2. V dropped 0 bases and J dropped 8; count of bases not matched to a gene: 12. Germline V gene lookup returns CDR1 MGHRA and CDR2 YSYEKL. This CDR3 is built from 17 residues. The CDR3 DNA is TGCGCCAGCAGCCAAGATTGGAAGACGGGGGGGCTTGATGAGCAGTTCTTC. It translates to CASSQDWKTGGLDEQFF.

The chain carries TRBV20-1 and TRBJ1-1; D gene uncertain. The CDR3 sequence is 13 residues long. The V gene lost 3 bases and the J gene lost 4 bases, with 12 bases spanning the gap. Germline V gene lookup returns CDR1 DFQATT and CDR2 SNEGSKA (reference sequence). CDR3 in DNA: TGCAGTGCTAGTGTTGGGGAGGCCACTGAAGCTTTCTTT. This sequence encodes CSASVGEATEAFF.

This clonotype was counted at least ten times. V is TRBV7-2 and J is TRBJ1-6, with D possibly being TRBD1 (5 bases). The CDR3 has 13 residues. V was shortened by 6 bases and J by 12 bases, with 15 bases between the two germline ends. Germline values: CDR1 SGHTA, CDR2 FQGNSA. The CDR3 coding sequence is TGTGCCAGCAGTCCAGGGATGGATAGACCCCTCCACTTT. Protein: CASSPGMDRPLHF. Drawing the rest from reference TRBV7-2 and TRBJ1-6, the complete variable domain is GAGVSQSPSNKVTEKGKDVELRCDPISGHTALYWYRQSLGQGLEFLIYFQGNSAPDKSGLPSDRFSAERTGGSVSTLTIQRTQQEDSAVYLCASSPGMDRPLHFGNGTRLTVT.

This CDR3 is CASSYDPDRENYNEQFF. CDR3 sequence (DNA): TGTGCCAGCAGTTATGATCCGGACAGGGAGAACTACAATGAGCAGTTCTTC. This chain uses TRBV27 with TRBJ2-1, with 8 bases fitting TRBD1. The germline V gene encodes CDR1 MNHEY and CDR2 SMNVEV (reference sequence). This CDR3 has 17 residues. V shed 4 bases, J shed 3 bases, and the junction held 11 bases outside the gene matches.

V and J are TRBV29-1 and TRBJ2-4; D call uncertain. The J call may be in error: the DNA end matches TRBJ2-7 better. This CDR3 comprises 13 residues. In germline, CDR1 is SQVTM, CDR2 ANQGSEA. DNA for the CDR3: TGCAGCGTTGTTGTACTGAAAACCTACGAGCAGTACTTC. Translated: CSVVVLKTYEQYF.

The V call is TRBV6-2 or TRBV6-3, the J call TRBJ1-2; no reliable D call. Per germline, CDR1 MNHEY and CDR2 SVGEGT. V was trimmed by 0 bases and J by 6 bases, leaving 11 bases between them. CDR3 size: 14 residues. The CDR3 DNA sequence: TGTGCCAGCAGTTACTCTGCCACGGGGAATGGCTACACCTTC. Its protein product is CASSYSATGNGYTF.

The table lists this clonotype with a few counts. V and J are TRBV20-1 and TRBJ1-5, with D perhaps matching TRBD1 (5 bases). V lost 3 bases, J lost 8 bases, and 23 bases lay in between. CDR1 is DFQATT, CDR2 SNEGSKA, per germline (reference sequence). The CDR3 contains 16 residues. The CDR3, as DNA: TGCAGTGCTAGGGACCAGTTGGGACGGTTGGTTAAGCCCCAGCATTTT. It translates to CSARDQLGRLVKPQHF.

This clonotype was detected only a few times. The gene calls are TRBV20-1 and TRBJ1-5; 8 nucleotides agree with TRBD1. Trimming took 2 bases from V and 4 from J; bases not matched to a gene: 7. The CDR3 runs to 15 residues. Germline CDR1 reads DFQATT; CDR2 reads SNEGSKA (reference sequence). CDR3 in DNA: TGCAGTGCTAGAAAGCCAGGGGGCCGTAATCAGCCCCAGCATTTT. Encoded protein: CSARKPGGRNQPQHF.

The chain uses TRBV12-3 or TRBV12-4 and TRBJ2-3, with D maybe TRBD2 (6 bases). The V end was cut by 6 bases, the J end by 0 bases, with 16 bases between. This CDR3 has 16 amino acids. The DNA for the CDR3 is TGTGCCAGCAGCCTCCTCGGGAGAGCTAGCACAGATACGCAGTATTTT. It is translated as CASSLLGRASTDTQYF.

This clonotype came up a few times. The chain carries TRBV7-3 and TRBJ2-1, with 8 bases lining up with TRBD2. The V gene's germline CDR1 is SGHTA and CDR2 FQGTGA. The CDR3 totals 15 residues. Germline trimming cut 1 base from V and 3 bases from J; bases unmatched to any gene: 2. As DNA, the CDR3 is TGTGCCAGCAGCTTAAAAGCGGGGGACTACAATGAGCAGTTCTTC. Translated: CASSLKAGDYNEQFF.

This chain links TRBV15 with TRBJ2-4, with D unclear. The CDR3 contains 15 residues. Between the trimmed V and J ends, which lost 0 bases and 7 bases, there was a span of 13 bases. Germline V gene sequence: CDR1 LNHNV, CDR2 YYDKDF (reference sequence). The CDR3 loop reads CATSRDPQASNIQYF. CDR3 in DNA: TGTGCCACCAGCAGAGATCCCCAAGCTAGTAACATTCAGTACTTC.

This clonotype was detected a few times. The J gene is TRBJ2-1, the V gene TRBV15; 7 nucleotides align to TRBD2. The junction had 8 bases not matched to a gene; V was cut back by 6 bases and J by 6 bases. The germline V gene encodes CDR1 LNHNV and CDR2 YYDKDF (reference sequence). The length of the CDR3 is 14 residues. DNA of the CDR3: TGTGCCACCAGGGGTAGGGGAGGGAGCAATGAGCAGTTCTTC. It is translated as CATRGRGGSNEQFF.

CDR3 DNA: TGCAGCTTCAACGGTGGCAGGGGAGGAGAGACCCAGTACTTC. Translating gives CSFNGGRGGETQYF. The rearrangement uses TRBV29-1 and TRBJ2-5; perhaps D is TRBD1 or TRBD2 (6 bases each). The ends were cut back, 8 bases at V and 4 bases at J, with 20 bases in the middle. Germline V gives CDR1 SQVTM, CDR2 ANQGSEA. The CDR3 spans 14 residues.

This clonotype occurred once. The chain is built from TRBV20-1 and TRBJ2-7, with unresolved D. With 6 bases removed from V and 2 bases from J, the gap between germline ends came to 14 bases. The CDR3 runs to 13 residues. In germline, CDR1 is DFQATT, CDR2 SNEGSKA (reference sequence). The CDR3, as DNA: TGCAGTGCAGAAGACGGAAACACCTACGAGCAGTACTTC. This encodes CSAEDGNTYEQYF.

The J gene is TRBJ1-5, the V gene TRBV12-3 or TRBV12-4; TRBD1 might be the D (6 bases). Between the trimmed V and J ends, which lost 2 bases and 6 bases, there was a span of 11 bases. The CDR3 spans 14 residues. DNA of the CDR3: TGTGCCAGCAGTTTATGGGACACGGGTCAGCCCCAGCATTTT. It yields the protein CASSLWDTGQPQHF.

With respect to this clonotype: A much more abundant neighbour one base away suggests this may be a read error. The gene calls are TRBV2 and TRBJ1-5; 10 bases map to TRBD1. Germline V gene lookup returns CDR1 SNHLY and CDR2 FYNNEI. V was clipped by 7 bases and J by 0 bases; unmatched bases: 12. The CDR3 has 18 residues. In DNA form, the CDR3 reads TGTGCCAGCACCACGGGACAGGGGATAGCGGATAGCAATCAGCCCCAGCATTTT. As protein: CASTTGQGIADSNQPQHF.

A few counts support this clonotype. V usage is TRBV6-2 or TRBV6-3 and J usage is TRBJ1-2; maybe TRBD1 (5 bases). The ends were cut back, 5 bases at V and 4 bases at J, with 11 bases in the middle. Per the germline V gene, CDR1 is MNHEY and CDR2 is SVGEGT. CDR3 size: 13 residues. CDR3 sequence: CASSPGRSYGYTF. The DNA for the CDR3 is TGTGCCAGCAGTCCGGGACGGAGCTATGGCTACACCTTC.

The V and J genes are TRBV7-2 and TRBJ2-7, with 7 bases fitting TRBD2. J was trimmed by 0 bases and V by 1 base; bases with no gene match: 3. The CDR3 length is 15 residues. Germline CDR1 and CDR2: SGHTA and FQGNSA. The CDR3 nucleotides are TGTGCCAGCAGCTTAGATGGGGGGGTCTCCTACGAGCAGTACTTC. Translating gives CASSLDGGVSYEQYF.

The CDR3, as DNA: TGCGCCAGCAGCCAAGATAGACAGGGGCGCTTGTCGTACGAGCAGTACTTC. Translating gives CASSQDRQGRLSYEQYF. This sequence joins TRBV4-3 and TRBJ2-7, with 8 bases that match TRBD1. The CDR3 has 17 amino acids. The germline gives CDR1 LGHNA, CDR2 YSLEER. J lost 4 bases, V lost 0 bases, and 11 bases had no gene match.

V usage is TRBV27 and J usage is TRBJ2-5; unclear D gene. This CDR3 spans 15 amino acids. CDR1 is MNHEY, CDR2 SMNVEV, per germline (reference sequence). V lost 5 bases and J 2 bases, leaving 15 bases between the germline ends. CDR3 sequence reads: CASSPFSGLQETQYF. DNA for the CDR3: TGTGCCAGCAGTCCCTTCTCTGGGTTACAAGAGACCCAGTACTTC.

This chain's CDR3 is CAWSVQGGPRDEQFF. For the CDR3, the DNA is TGTGCCTGGAGTGTACAAGGGGGGCCCAGGGATGAGCAGTTCTTC. The V gene is TRBV30, the J gene TRBJ2-1; D is tentatively TRBD1 or TRBD2 (6 bases each). The V gene's germline CDR1 is GTSNPN and CDR2 SVGIG (reference sequence). The CDR3 is 15 residues long. The V end was cut by 0 bases, the J end by 8 bases, with 17 bases between.

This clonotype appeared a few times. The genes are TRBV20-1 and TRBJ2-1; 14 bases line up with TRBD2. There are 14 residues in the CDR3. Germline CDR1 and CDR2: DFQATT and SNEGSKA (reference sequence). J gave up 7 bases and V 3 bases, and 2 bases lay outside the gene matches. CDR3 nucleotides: TGCAGTGCTAGGGGACTAGCGGGGGTGAATGAGCAGTTCTTC. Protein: CSARGLAGVNEQFF.

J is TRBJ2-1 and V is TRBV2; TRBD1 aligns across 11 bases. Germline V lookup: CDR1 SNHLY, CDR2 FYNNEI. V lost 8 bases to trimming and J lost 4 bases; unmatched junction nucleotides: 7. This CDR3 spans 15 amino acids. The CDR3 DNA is TGTGCCAGCCCCCAGGGACAGGGGGAATACAATGAGCAGTTCTTC. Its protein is CASPQGQGEYNEQFF.

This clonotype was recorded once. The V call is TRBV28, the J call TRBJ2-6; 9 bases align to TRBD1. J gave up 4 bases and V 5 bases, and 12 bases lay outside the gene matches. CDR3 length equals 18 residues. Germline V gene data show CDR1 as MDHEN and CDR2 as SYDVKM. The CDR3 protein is CASSRYGTGFSGANVLTF. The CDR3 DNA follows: TGTGCCAGCAGTCGATACGGGACAGGGTTCTCCGGGGCCAACGTCCTGACTTTC. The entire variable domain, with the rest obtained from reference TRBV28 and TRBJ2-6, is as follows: DVKVTQSSRYLVKRTGEKVFLECVQDMDHENMFWYRQDPGLGLRLIYFSYDVKMKEKGDIPEGYSVSREKKERFSLILESASTNQTSMYLCASSRYGTGFSGANVLTFGAGSRLTVL.